A single sample is the source of the 8 T cell receptor beta chains below, sequenced in a study of blood T cell repertoires in COVID-19 (dated by TCRdb to 2018 to 2020). Preparation of the library involved the immunoSEQ multiplex PCR assay. TCRdb limited this immuneACCESS table to in-frame rearrangements with V and J called. A share of clones is missing; checked studies link under half to unresolved V genes, and the rest is unexplained. The sample table contains some 290,000 clones; only one count was recorded for around 90% of them. In total, the top ten clones hold 2.9% of the sample. Sequenced sample: peripheral blood. The receptors were gathered from a woman younger than 45 with COVID-19, enrolled during active disease.

The chain employs TRBV12-3 or TRBV12-4 and TRBJ1-2; 7 positions match TRBD1. The CDR3 is made up of 13 amino acids. The junction had 3 bases not matched to a gene; V was cut back by 6 bases and J by 2 bases. The CDR3: CASSRDRNYGYTF. In DNA form, the CDR3 reads TGTGCCAGCAGCCGGGACAGAAACTATGGCTACACCTTC.

The J gene is TRBJ1-4, the V gene TRBV18; 8 bases fit TRBD1. V was pared by 3 bases and J by 8 bases, with 8 bases of the junction left unmatched. The CDR3 is 15 amino acids. CDR1 KGHSH and CDR2 LQKENI come from the germline V gene. The chain's CDR3 is CASSPLRGRGEKLFF. CDR3 nucleotide sequence: TGTGCCAGCTCACCCCTCAGGGGGCGCGGGGAAAAACTGTTTTTT. The whole variable domain, remainder taken from reference TRBV18 and TRBJ1-4, is NAGVMQNPRHLVRRRGQEARLRCSPMKGHSHVYWYRQLPEEGLKFMVYLQKENIIDESGMPKERFSAEFPKEGPSILRIQQVVRGDSAAYFCASSPLRGRGEKLFFGSGTQLSVL.

Only one count was recorded for this clone. J is TRBJ2-7 and V is TRBV30; the D gene is possibly TRBD2 (6 bases). Germline CDR1 GTSNPN, CDR2 SVGIG (reference sequence). The CDR3 is made up of 15 amino acids. With 3 bases removed from V and 3 bases from J, the gap between germline ends came to 18 bases. In DNA form, the CDR3 reads TGTGCCTGGAGGACCGACGGGACTCGTCGCTACGAGCAGTACTTC. Amino acids: CAWRTDGTRRYEQYF. The whole variable domain, remainder taken from reference TRBV30 and TRBJ2-7, is SQTIHQWPATLVQPVGSPLSLECTVEGTSNPNLYWYRQAAGRGLQLLFYSVGIGQISSEVPQNLSASRPQDRQFILSSKKLLLSDSGFYLCAWRTDGTRRYEQYFGPGTRLTVT.

This clone was recorded only once. The gene calls are TRBV11-2 and TRBJ2-1, with 12 bases identical to TRBD2. J lost 8 bases, V lost 6 bases, and 8 bases had no gene match. Germline-derived CDR1 and CDR2 are SGHAT and FQNNGV. The CDR3 runs 15 residues. CDR3 in amino acids: CASSPTSGRLDEQFF. The CDR3 region has the DNA TGTGCCAGCAGTCCTACTAGCGGGAGGCTCGATGAGCAGTTCTTC.

This clone was seen a handful of times. Other DNA variants within this sample encode the same CDR3. The J gene is TRBJ1-2, the V gene TRBV6-5, with D possibly TRBD1 on 5 matching bases. Germline CDR1 and CDR2: MNHEY and SVGAGI. The CDR3 consists of 12 residues. Deletions cut 7 bases from V and 8 bases from J, with 14 bases between. Here the CDR3 DNA reads TGTGCCAGCACTCGGGGCGGGGAAGGCTACACCTTC. It specifies CASTRGGEGYTF.

The V call is TRBV11-2, the J call TRBJ2-7, with D perhaps matching TRBD1 (6 bases). Germline V lookup: CDR1 SGHAT, CDR2 FQNNGV. Between the trimmed V and J ends, which lost 5 bases and 3 bases, there was a span of 17 bases. The CDR3 covers 15 residues. The CDR3 sequence: CASSGGQLILYEQYF. The CDR3 DNA reads TGTGCCAGCAGCGGGGGACAACTAATCCTCTACGAGCAGTACTTC.

V gene TRBV27 combines with J gene TRBJ1-6; TRBD1 agrees at 7 bases. The germline gives CDR1 MNHEY, CDR2 SMNVEV (reference sequence). This CDR3 contains 15 residues. Germline trimming cut 5 bases from V and 7 bases from J; bases unmatched to any gene: 8. The CDR3 DNA sequence: TGTGCCAGCAGTCGTCCCGGGACAGTCAATTCACCCCTCCACTTT. Translated: CASSRPGTVNSPLHF.

As to this clone: Distinct nucleotide sequences in the sample also encode this CDR3. The chain couples TRBV7-3 to TRBJ2-2; weak D call: TRBD2 (5 bases). The CDR3 totals 13 residues. V was pared by 5 bases and J by 5 bases, with 9 bases between. Per the germline V gene, CDR1 is SGHTA and CDR2 is FQGTGA. The DNA for the CDR3 is TGTGCCAGCAGCCCCCGCGGGACCGGGGAGCTGTTTTTT. It translates to CASSPRGTGELFF.